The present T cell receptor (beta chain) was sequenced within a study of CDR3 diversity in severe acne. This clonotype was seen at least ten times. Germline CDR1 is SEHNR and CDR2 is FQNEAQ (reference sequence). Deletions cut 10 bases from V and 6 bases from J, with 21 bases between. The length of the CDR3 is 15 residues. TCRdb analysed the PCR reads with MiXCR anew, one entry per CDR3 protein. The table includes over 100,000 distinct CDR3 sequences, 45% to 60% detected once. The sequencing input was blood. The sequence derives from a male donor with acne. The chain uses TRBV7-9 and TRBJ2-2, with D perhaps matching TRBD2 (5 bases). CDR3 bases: TGTGCCACCAGGCCTCGGGCGGGTAGCGCCGGGGAGCTGTTTTTT. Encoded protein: CATRPRAGSAGELFF.